The 31 T cell receptor beta chains below come from one sample, sequenced in a study of blood T cells in healthy people across ages. For the second PCR, which ran for 7 to 11 cycles, a sample-barcoded 5' primer and a J-beta primer mix were used. TCRdb processed the 5' RACE reads anew with MiXCR; each CDR3 protein has one entry. The sample shows more than 750,000 distinct CDR3 sequences, roughly 29% of them seen only once. The same data also went into a second study, on T cells of mothers and their children.

What was sequenced was blood. These receptors were collected from a woman aged 40 to 50 in good health.

This clonotype has at least ten counts. V and J are TRBV7-2 and TRBJ2-7, with TRBD2 matching 9 bases. CDR3 length equals 14 residues. Per germline, CDR1 SGHTA and CDR2 FQGNSA. V shed 5 bases, J shed 2 bases, and the junction held 4 bases outside the gene matches. The CDR3 sequence: CASSDSGGPYEQYF. CDR3 coding DNA: TGTGCCAGCAGCGATAGCGGGGGCCCCTACGAGCAGTACTTC.

This clonotype was counted only a few times. The J gene is TRBJ2-2, the V gene TRBV18, with 7 bases identical to TRBD1. The CDR3 totals 16 residues. Germline V gene data show CDR1 as KGHSH and CDR2 as LQKENI. V gave up 3 bases and J gave up 3 bases; unmatched junction bases: 7. The CDR3 sequence: CASSPRQGVDTGELFF. CDR3 sequence (DNA): TGTGCCAGCTCACCGAGGCAGGGGGTAGACACCGGGGAGCTGTTTTTT.

V and J are TRBV11-2 and TRBJ2-5, with a possible D match to TRBD1 (6 bases). The J call is doubtful: the DNA matches TRBJ2-7 better. There are 14 residues in the CDR3. CDR1 and CDR2 (germline): SGHAT, FQNNGV. The CDR3 here is CASGRNRDFYEQYF. The CDR3 nucleotides read TGTGCCAGCGGACGAAACAGGGATTTCTACGAGCAGTACTTC.

This sequence joins TRBV24-1 and TRBJ2-3, with D possibly called TRBD1 or TRBD2 (5 bases each). Germline V gives CDR1 KGHDR, CDR2 SFDVKD. V lost 3 bases and J 3 bases, leaving 9 bases between the germline ends. The CDR3 has 14 residues. In nucleotides, the CDR3 is TGTGCCACCAGTGATGGGGGAATTACAGATACGCAGTATTTT. Amino acids: CATSDGGITDTQYF.

This clonotype was observed a handful of times. One base away lies a much larger clone, so this may be a sequencing read error. V is TRBV14 and J is TRBJ2-7; TRBD1 matches at 7 bases. Germline CDR1 is SGHDN and CDR2 is FVKESK. This CDR3 region has 15 residues. CDR3 sequence: CAGSPELTGYYEQYF. DNA for the CDR3: TGTGCCGGCAGCCCAGAGTTGACAGGGTACTACGAGCAGTACTTC.

This clonotype was found many times. The chain is built from TRBV7-2 and TRBJ2-5, with a weak D call TRBD2 (7 bases). Germline V gene data show CDR1 as SGHTA and CDR2 as FQGNSA. V lost 8 bases, J lost 4 bases, and 20 bases lay in between. This CDR3 has 15 amino acids. The CDR3 spells CASQAMGGPRETQYF. CDR3 in DNA: TGTGCCAGCCAGGCTATGGGGGGGCCTAGAGAGACCCAGTACTTC.

The chain combines TRBV5-1 with TRBJ1-3; D is unclear. Germline assignment: CDR1 SGHRS and CDR2 YFSETQ. The CDR3 loop spans 15 amino acids. V shed 0 bases and J shed 0 bases, with 7 bases lying between them. CDR3 amino acids: CASSLGGDSGNTIYF. The CDR3 DNA follows: TGCGCCAGCAGCTTGGGGGGAGACTCTGGAAACACCATATATTTT.

The V call is TRBV20-1, the J call TRBJ2-5; 11 bases line up with TRBD2. CDR3 length: 16 amino acids. Germline CDR1 and CDR2: DFQATT and SNEGSKA (reference sequence). V trimming: 4 bases; J trimming: 0 bases; junction bases outside the gene matches: 7. The CDR3 sequence: CSAILAGVEYQETQYF. The CDR3 region has the DNA TGCAGTGCTATACTAGCGGGGGTTGAGTACCAAGAGACCCAGTACTTC.

There are a few counts of this clonotype. The gene calls are TRBV5-1 and TRBJ2-5; 8 nucleotides match TRBD1. V lost 4 bases and J lost 4; bases outside the gene matches: 6. Germline V gene lookup returns CDR1 SGHRS and CDR2 YFSETQ. This CDR3 contains 14 residues. The CDR3 nucleotides are TGCGCCAGCAGCCCGCAGGGGGCTGCAGAGACCCAGTACTTC. It is translated as CASSPQGAAETQYF.

As regards this clonotype: An end of the junction does not agree with germline; a read error may underlie this. The chain employs TRBV3-1 and TRBJ1-1; no reliable D call. The CDR3 has 13 residues. Germline V lookup: CDR1 LGHDT, CDR2 YNNKEL (reference sequence). The chain's CDR3 is CASSQEEYTEAFF. The CDR3 DNA follows: TGTGCCAGCAGCCAAGAGGAGTACACCGAAGCTTTCTTT.

This clonotype turned up a few times. CDR3 nucleotide sequence: TGTGCCAGCAGCTTGCAAAGGGGAAACGAGCAGTACTTC. The encoded protein is CASSLQRGNEQYF. The chain has TRBV7-6 and TRBJ2-7; the D gene is possibly TRBD1 (5 bases). Germline values: CDR1 SGHVS, CDR2 FNYEAQ. There are 13 residues in the CDR3. V was pared by 3 bases and J by 5 bases, with 11 bases between.

There are many counts of this clonotype. The chain uses TRBV12-3 or TRBV12-4 and TRBJ2-4; D is uncertain. V was clipped by 5 bases and J by 6 bases, with 8 bases between them. The CDR3 covers 12 residues. CDR3 residues: CASSRFGNIQYF. CDR3 in DNA: TGTGCCAGCAGTCGATTTGGAAACATTCAGTACTTC.

Details on this clonotype: A clone one base away is much larger, so this may be a read error. The chain couples TRBV4-1 to TRBJ2-4, with D unclear. This CDR3 contains 15 residues. Germline V gene sequence: CDR1 MGHRA, CDR2 YSYEKL. CDR3 in amino acids: CASGQDYGDKNIQYF. The CDR3 DNA follows: TGCGCCAGCGGCCAAGATTATGGGGACAAAAACATTCAGTACTTC.

For the CDR3, the DNA is TGTGCCAGCAGAACCAGGGGTGGGGAGACCCAGTACTTC. This codes for CASRTRGGETQYF. This chain joins TRBV2 and TRBJ2-5; maybe TRBD1 (6 bases). V was shortened by 6 bases and J by 5 bases, with 13 bases between the two germline ends. Germline-derived CDR1 and CDR2 are SNHLY and FYNNEI. This CDR3 comprises 13 residues.

V and J are TRBV20-1 and TRBJ2-1; 13 nucleotides agree with TRBD2. This CDR3 spans 15 amino acids. From germline, CDR1 is DFQATT and CDR2 SNEGSKA (reference sequence). V gave up 1 base and J gave up 8 bases; unmatched junction bases: 5. CDR3 bases: TGCAGTGCTAGAGCTACTAGCGGGGGGGCGTATGAGCAGTTCTTC. Protein sequence: CSARATSGGAYEQFF.

Many counts were recorded for this clonotype. The rearrangement links TRBV20-1 to TRBJ2-3; D may correspond to TRBD1 or TRBD2 (5 bases each). Deletions cut 2 bases from V and 3 bases from J, with 12 bases between. Per the germline V gene, CDR1 is DFQATT and CDR2 is SNEGSKA (reference sequence). The CDR3 extends over 14 amino acids. In nucleotides, the CDR3 is TGCAGTGCTAGATCCGGGACGACAACAGATACGCAGTATTTT. This translates into CSARSGTTTDTQYF.

As concerns this clonotype: A single base separates this from a much larger clone, so it may be a read error. The rearrangement uses TRBV10-3 and TRBJ2-7; 7 positions match TRBD1. This CDR3 is 13 amino acids long. The V and J ends lost 6 bases and 3 bases, in that order; junction bases with no gene match: 5. Germline V gene sequence: CDR1 ENHRY, CDR2 SYGVKD. The CDR3 is CAIRGDRNYEQYF. CDR3 sequence (DNA): TGTGCCATCAGGGGGGACAGAAACTACGAGCAGTACTTC.

The chain couples TRBV5-1 to TRBJ2-3; D might be TRBD1 or TRBD2, each matching 5 bases. Per the germline V gene, CDR1 is SGHRS and CDR2 is YFSETQ. CDR3 length equals 14 residues. Trimming removed 3 bases at V and 6 bases at J, with 14 bases between. This CDR3 reads CASSSTIGDDTQYF. The DNA of the CDR3 is TGCGCCAGCAGCTCCACTATCGGGGACGATACGCAGTATTTT. Filled out from reference TRBV5-1 and TRBJ2-3, the complete variable domain reads KAGVTQTPRYLIKTRGQQVTLSCSPISGHRSVSWYQQTPGQGLQFLFEYFSETQRNKGNFPGRFSGRQFSNSRSEMNVSTLELGDSALYLCASSSTIGDDTQYFGPGTRLTVL.

This clonotype was detected only a few times. The chain couples TRBV30 to TRBJ2-5; D could derive from TRBD1 or TRBD2 (5 bases each). V was shortened by 7 bases and J by 5 bases, with 14 bases between the two germline ends. CDR3 length: 12 amino acids. CDR1 GTSNPN and CDR2 SVGIG come from the germline V gene (reference sequence). CDR3 sequence: CALTGDGETQYF. CDR3 sequence (DNA): TGTGCCTTAACCGGGGACGGGGAGACCCAGTACTTC.

The V and J genes are TRBV19 and TRBJ2-1; D not resolved. The V end was cut by 1 base, the J end by 5 bases, with 3 bases between. Looked up from germline, CDR1 is LNHDA and CDR2 is SQIVND (reference sequence). CDR3 length: 12 residues. The CDR3 DNA reads as TGTGCCAGTAGTATAGGGAACAATGAGCAGTTCTTC. As protein: CASSIGNNEQFF.

Note on this clonotype: A read error may be the cause here, since a much bigger clone is one base away. The chain has TRBV3-1 and TRBJ2-7; 7 bases align to TRBD2. This CDR3 is 15 amino acids long. The germline gives CDR1 LGHDT, CDR2 YNNKEL (reference sequence). The CDR3 region is CASSQAGDPSYGQYF. The CDR3, as DNA: TGTGCCAGCAGCCAGGCGGGGGACCCCTCCTACGGGCAGTACTTC.

The chain couples TRBV7-9 to TRBJ1-2; D remains unclear. CDR1 and CDR2 from the germline V gene are SEHNR and FQNEAQ (reference sequence). This CDR3 has 13 amino acids. Trimming took off 1 base at V and 8 bases at J, with 11 bases between the two ends. CDR3 sequence: CASSLERPGGYTF. In DNA, the CDR3 is TGTGCCAGCAGCTTAGAGAGGCCTGGGGGCTACACCTTC.

This clonotype showed up just a few times. CDR3 bases: TGTGCCAGCAGTGAACAAAATAGCAATCAGCCCCAGCATTTT. This sequence encodes CASSEQNSNQPQHF. The rearrangement uses TRBV2 and TRBJ1-5, with D uncertain. The germline CDR1 and CDR2 sequences are SNHLY and FYNNEI. The CDR3 covers 14 residues. V was trimmed by 2 bases and J by 0 bases, leaving 5 bases between them.

This chain connects TRBV21-1 to TRBJ2-7; TRBD1 reflects the table's D call only, with no check against the DNA. TRBV21-1 is labeled a pseudogene. The CDR3 has 20 residues. The DNA for the CDR3 is TGTGCCAGCAGCCCCCAAGGCGGGGACAGTAATCTTCCAAATTCCTACGAGCAGTACTTC. Translated: CASSPQGGDSNLPNSYEQYF.

The chain is built from TRBV20-1 and TRBJ1-4; TRBD1 matches at 7 bases. The germline V gene encodes CDR1 DFQATT and CDR2 SNEGSKA (reference sequence). With 3 bases clipped from V and 8 bases from J, the junction kept 9 bases outside the gene matches. This CDR3 is 14 amino acids long. CDR3 nucleotides: TGCAGTGCTAGGACCGGGACAGAAGAAGAAAAACTGTTTTTT. Protein product: CSARTGTEEEKLFF.

This rearrangement joins TRBV20-1 to TRBJ1-1; no reliable D call. V shed 5 bases and J shed 0 bases, with 10 bases lying between them. The germline V gene encodes CDR1 DFQATT and CDR2 SNEGSKA (reference sequence). This CDR3 contains 13 residues. CDR3 coding DNA: TGCAGTGCTCCAAAGGGAATGAACACTGAAGCTTTCTTT. It encodes CSAPKGMNTEAFF.

This clonotype was recorded once. The junction shows a germline mismatch at one end, possibly a read error. The chain has TRBV25-1 and TRBJ1-5, with 9 bases fitting TRBD1. This CDR3 contains 14 residues. Germline V gives CDR1 MGHDK, CDR2 SYGVNS. CDR3 residues: CTSRGQGSNQPQHF. DNA of the CDR3: TGTACCAGCAGGGGACAGGGAAGCAATCAGCCCCAGCATTTT.

The chain couples TRBV5-1 to TRBJ2-1, with TRBD1 matching over 8 bases. Germline V gives CDR1 SGHRS, CDR2 YFSETQ. Trimming removed 5 bases from V and 7 bases from J; junction bases left unmatched: 11. The length of the CDR3 is 15 residues. The CDR3 protein is CASSHPDRAKNEQFF. The CDR3 nucleotides read TGCGCCAGCAGTCACCCGGACAGGGCGAAGAATGAGCAGTTCTTC.

The J gene is TRBJ2-5, the V gene TRBV20-1; D is unclear. Per the germline V gene, CDR1 is DFQATT and CDR2 is SNEGSKA (reference sequence). V shed 1 base and J shed 5 bases, with 17 bases lying between them. The CDR3 consists of 15 residues. CDR3 bases: TGCAGTGCTAGAGGTTTTAGGATTGGCGCGGAGACCCAGTACTTC. It encodes CSARGFRIGAETQYF.

This clonotype was observed many times. V and J are TRBV2 and TRBJ1-2, with D unclear. The germline V gene has CDR1 SNHLY and CDR2 FYNNEI. Trimming stripped 3 bases from V and 4 bases from J, with 9 bases between. The CDR3 has 13 residues. The CDR3 here is CASSDGPSYGYTF. Written as DNA, the CDR3 is TGTGCCAGCAGTGACGGTCCTTCCTATGGCTACACCTTC.

V usage is TRBV20-1 and J usage is TRBJ1-5; 7 nucleotides agree with TRBD1. The CDR3 loop spans 14 amino acids. The V gene's germline CDR1 is DFQATT and CDR2 SNEGSKA (reference sequence). The V and J ends lost 6 bases and 3 bases, in that order; junction bases with no gene match: 8. The DNA of the CDR3 is TGCAGTGCAAGGACAGGCCTGGCCAATCAGCCCCAGCATTTT. Its translation: CSARTGLANQPQHF.